A single sample is the source of the 22 T cell receptor beta chains below, sequenced in a study of identical twins. TCRdb independently ran MiXCR on the 5' RACE reads; one entry per CDR3 protein. The profile covers around 1.7 million distinct CDR3 sequences, with under 35% appearing a single time and around 0.25% taken by the ten largest. The sequenced sample was cord blood. These receptors were taken from a newborn girl in good health.

The CDR3 bases are TGTGCCAGCAGCTTAACGGCAGGGGGCCCCTACGAGCGGTACTTC. Protein sequence: CASSLTAGGPYERYF. The chain has TRBV7-9 and TRBJ2-5; 8 positions agree with TRBD1. The J segment lost 13 bases and the V segment lost 2 bases, leaving 15 bases of the junction unmatched. The germline V gene has CDR1 SEHNR and CDR2 FQNEAQ (reference sequence). This CDR3 comprises 15 residues.

J is TRBJ2-1 and V is TRBV6-6; 14 positions agree with TRBD2. The J call may be in error: the DNA end matches TRBJ2-7 better. Germline assignment: CDR1 MNHNY and CDR2 SVGAGI (reference sequence). The CDR3 has 17 amino acids. The CDR3 DNA follows: TGTGCCAGCAGTTATGGTCGACTAGCGGGAGGGAGGCATGAGCAGTACTTC. Translating gives CASSYGRLAGGRHEQYF.

The CDR3 sequence: CASSGLAGEQFF. The CDR3 coding sequence is TGTGCCAGCAGCGGACTAGCGGGAGAGCAGTTCTTC. V gene TRBV3-1 combines with J gene TRBJ2-1; 12 bases align to TRBD2. The V gene end was trimmed by 5 bases and the J gene end by 10 bases; junction bases not matched to a gene: 0. From germline, CDR1 is LGHDT and CDR2 YNNKEL (reference sequence). The CDR3 is 12 amino acids.

The gene calls are TRBV24-1 and TRBJ2-5; TRBD2 matches 11 bases. Germline V gives CDR1 KGHDR, CDR2 SFDVKD. The length of the CDR3 is 18 residues. Trimming took 1 base from V and 2 from J; bases not matched to a gene: 8. The CDR3 spells CATSDFGATSGIQETQYF. In DNA form, the CDR3 reads TGTGCCACCAGTGATTTTGGGGCGACTAGCGGGATTCAAGAGACCCAGTACTTC.

This clonotype has only a few counts. CDR3 sequence reads: CATQPSGSYNEQFF. The CDR3 bases are TGTGCCACCCAACCTAGCGGGAGTTACAATGAGCAGTTCTTC. The chain combines TRBV2 with TRBJ2-1; 10 nucleotides line up with TRBD2. Losses at the gene ends were 10 bases for V and 4 bases for J; bases not matched to a gene: 7. There are 14 residues in the CDR3. CDR1 is SNHLY, CDR2 FYNNEI, per germline.

The chain joins TRBV24-1 to TRBJ1-3, with D perhaps TRBD1 (5 bases). Looked up from germline, CDR1 is KGHDR and CDR2 is SFDVKD. V was pared by 5 bases and J by 2 bases, with 9 bases between. There are 14 residues in the CDR3. In DNA form, the CDR3 reads TGTGCCACCAGTGCGGTAGGGGCTGGAAACACCATATATTTT. Its translation: CATSAVGAGNTIYF.

Turning to this clonotype: The junction shows a germline mismatch at one end, possibly a read error. This chain joins TRBV20-1 and TRBJ2-7; weak D call: TRBD2 (6 bases). Germline values: CDR1 DFQATT, CDR2 SNEGSKA (reference sequence). This CDR3 has 15 amino acids. CDR3 region: CNARDSAGNSYEQYF. CDR3 DNA: TGCAATGCTAGAGATTCGGCGGGGAACTCCTACGAGCAGTACTTC.

Turning to this clonotype: One end of the junction does not line up with germline, which may come from a read error. The gene calls are TRBV27 and TRBJ2-1, with D uncertain. CDR3 length: 15 amino acids. Germline CDR1 is MNHEY and CDR2 is SMNVEV (reference sequence). CDR3 protein: CASGLSSFSYNEQFF. For the CDR3, the DNA is TGTGCCAGCGGTTTGAGTAGCTTCTCCTACAATGAGCAGTTCTTC.

The genes are TRBV7-9 and TRBJ1-2, with TRBD1 identical over 9 bases. The CDR3 is 15 amino acids. Losses at the gene ends were 3 bases for V and 4 bases for J; bases not matched to a gene: 6. In germline, CDR1 is SEHNR, CDR2 FQNEAQ (reference sequence). In DNA, the CDR3 is TGTGCCAGCAGCTTTGTAATGACAGGGGGCTATGGCTACACCTTC. It specifies CASSFVMTGGYGYTF.

This clonotype was seen more than once but under ten times. V usage is TRBV4-2 and J usage is TRBJ2-1; 8 positions agree with TRBD2. This CDR3 has 17 amino acids. Germline values: CDR1 LGHNA, CDR2 YNFKEQ. V shed 0 bases, J shed 3 bases, and the junction held 7 bases outside the gene matches. The CDR3 region is CASSQETPAGDYNEQFF. The DNA of the CDR3 is TGTGCCAGCAGCCAAGAGACGCCAGCGGGAGACTACAATGAGCAGTTCTTC.

This clonotype was seen a few times. The V gene is TRBV3-1, the J gene TRBJ2-5; 11 nucleotides agree with TRBD2. CDR1 LGHDT and CDR2 YNNKEL come from the germline V gene (reference sequence). This CDR3 is built from 16 residues. The ends lost 1 base at V and 11 bases at J; junction bases unmatched: 12. The CDR3 region has the DNA TGTGCCAGCAGCCAAGTAGCTAGCGGGAGGAGGAATGAGCAGTACTTC. As protein: CASSQVASGRRNEQYF.

This clonotype has just a few counts. The rearrangement links TRBV5-1 to TRBJ2-5, with TRBD2 matching 7 bases. V was clipped by 6 bases and J by 5 bases; unmatched bases: 13. The germline V gene encodes CDR1 SGHRS and CDR2 YFSETQ. There are 15 residues in the CDR3. In nucleotides, the CDR3 is TGCGCCAGCACCTTATACAGCGGGGTTGGGGAGACCCAGTACTTC. Its protein product is CASTLYSGVGETQYF.

This clonotype appeared a few times. The chain couples TRBV6-5 to TRBJ1-5; D is possibly TRBD1 (6 bases). Between the trimmed V and J ends, which lost 8 bases and 2 bases, there was a span of 13 bases. The CDR3 covers 14 residues. Germline assignment: CDR1 MNHEY and CDR2 SVGAGI. CDR3 in DNA: TGTGCCAGCGGGGAAAAGGGGGGCAATCAGCCCCAGCATTTT. Translated: CASGEKGGNQPQHF.

The V gene is TRBV20-1, the J gene TRBJ2-7; 9 bases line up with TRBD2. Germline-derived CDR1 and CDR2 are DFQATT and SNEGSKA (reference sequence). V lost 5 bases and J lost 7; bases outside the gene matches: 6. The CDR3 spans 12 residues. The DNA of the CDR3 is TGCAGTGCTCGCGGGAGGGCGGATGAGCAGTACTTC. Translating gives CSARGRADEQYF.

In its sample, this clonotype was seen a few times. This rearrangement joins TRBV25-1 to TRBJ1-6; D is perhaps TRBD1 (6 bases). This CDR3 contains 15 residues. V lost 6 bases, J lost 6 bases, and 15 bases lay in between. Germline assignment: CDR1 MGHDK and CDR2 SYGVNS. The CDR3 region has the DNA TGTGCCAGCAGACCCTCGGGACATCTTAATTCACCCCTCCACTTT. Its translation: CASRPSGHLNSPLHF.

This clonotype was detected only a few times. This chain joins TRBV7-2 and TRBJ2-3; tentative D call: TRBD2 (6 bases). Trimming removed 2 bases from V and 4 bases from J, with 16 bases in between. The CDR3 has 16 amino acids. Germline V CDR1 and CDR2: SGHTA, FQGNSA. The chain's CDR3 is CASSLYAGGSADTQYF. CDR3 in DNA: TGTGCCAGCAGCTTATACGCCGGGGGTTCCGCAGATACGCAGTATTTT. Filled out from reference TRBV7-2 and TRBJ2-3, the complete variable domain reads GAGVSQSPSNKVTEKGKDVELRCDPISGHTALYWYRQSLGQGLEFLIYFQGNSAPDKSGLPSDRFSAERTGGSVSTLTIQRTQQEDSAVYLCASSLYAGGSADTQYFGPGTRLTVL.

This clonotype came up a few times. V gene TRBV6-6 combines with J gene TRBJ2-5; 10 bases map to TRBD2. The better agreement between TRBJ2-7 and the DNA end casts doubt on the J call. The CDR3 sequence is 15 residues long. Germline V gene lookup returns CDR1 MNHNY and CDR2 SVGAGI (reference sequence). The CDR3 bases are TGTGCCAGCAGTTATTTCGGTCTAGCGGGAGCCGAGCAGTACTTC. This gives the protein CASSYFGLAGAEQYF.

This clonotype showed up many times. The chain combines TRBV20-1 with TRBJ2-5; D is unresolved. CDR1 DFQATT and CDR2 SNEGSKA come from the germline V gene (reference sequence). This CDR3 is built from 10 residues. V gave up 6 bases and J gave up 5 bases, with 7 bases separating them. CDR3 DNA sequence: TGCAGTGCCCCGTGGGAGACCCAGTACTTC. Translated, it gives CSAPWETQYF.

This sequence joins TRBV12-3 or TRBV12-4 and TRBJ1-3; tentatively, D is TRBD1 (6 bases). The V end lost 3 bases, the J end lost 4 bases, and 13 bases lay between the germline ends. The CDR3 extends over 15 amino acids. The chain's CDR3 is CASSFRGGDGNTIYF. For the CDR3, the DNA is TGTGCCAGCAGTTTTCGGGGGGGCGACGGAAACACCATATATTTT.

This clonotype has a single count. The chain links TRBV2 to TRBJ2-5, with 7 bases fitting TRBD2. Germline CDR1 and CDR2: SNHLY and FYNNEI. The J segment lost 11 bases and the V segment lost 6 bases, leaving 15 bases of the junction unmatched. The CDR3 contains 14 residues. The CDR3 is CASRRDGGWNEQYF. The CDR3 region has the DNA TGTGCCAGCAGAAGGGACGGGGGGTGGAATGAGCAGTACTTC.

V gene TRBV20-1 combines with J gene TRBJ1-2; no clear D gene. V lost 0 bases to trimming and J lost 4 bases, with 9 bases between them. Germline-derived CDR1 and CDR2 are DFQATT and SNEGSKA (reference sequence). The length of the CDR3 is 13 residues. In nucleotides, the CDR3 is TGCAGTGCTAGAGATGGGGAGGTCTATGGCTACACCTTC. It translates to CSARDGEVYGYTF.

This clonotype was picked up one time. The chain uses TRBV29-1 and TRBJ1-1; perhaps TRBD1 as D (6 bases). Between the trimmed V and J ends, which lost 8 bases and 1 base, there was a span of 11 bases. The CDR3 has 12 amino acids. Germline lookup yields CDR1 SQVTM and CDR2 ANQGSEA. The CDR3 spells CSWGAPNTEAFF. CDR3 bases: TGCAGCTGGGGGGCACCGAACACTGAAGCTTTCTTT.